At least ten counts were recorded for the clone carrying this T cell receptor beta chain. V was pared by 4 bases and J by 1 base, with 15 bases of the junction left unmatched. This CDR3 region has 18 residues. CDR1 and CDR2 from the germline V gene are MDHEN and SYDVKM. The sample is drawn from a study of naive and memory T cell subsets. The beta constant-region primer was an equimolar mix of two oligonucleotides covering TRBC1 and TRBC2. The ligated cDNA underwent four PCR rounds using SP2 and nested alpha and beta constant-region primers. TCRdb reprocessed the UMI-ligation and nested PCR reads with MiXCR, giving one entry per CDR3 protein. The profile shows roughly 130,000 distinct CDR3 sequences, about 36% of them singletons. Cells stained for CD3, CD4, CD8, CD45RA and CD27 were sorted into four subsets.

The TCR was taken from a human donor in good health. V usage is TRBV28 and J usage is TRBJ2-5; TRBD2 aligns across 7 bases. Sample: central memory CD4+ T cells from blood. CDR3 amino acids: CASSSNFQTGGIQETQYF. The CDR3 bases are TGTGCCAGCAGTTCGAACTTCCAAACGGGAGGAATCCAAGAGACCCAGTACTTC.